This T cell receptor beta chain was retrieved from a study of blood T cell repertoires in COVID-19. CDR1 MNHEY and CDR2 SVGAGI come from the germline V gene. The CDR3 is made up of 15 amino acids. Trimming left V 5 bases short and J 5 bases short, with 15 bases between. Method: immunoSEQ multiplex PCR; TCRdb's copy keeps in-frame clones and lacks some. The table has a few hundred thousand clones, under 90% seen once. Sequencing input: peripheral blood. The chain links TRBV6-5 to TRBJ2-2; TRBD2 is a possible D gene (7 bases). The TCR originated in a woman aged 30 to 39 with COVID-19, enrolled during active disease. The CDR3 loop reads CASSRGGLGTGELFF. CDR3 DNA: TGTGCCAGCAGTAGGGGGGGCCTGGGAACCGGGGAGCTGTTTTTT.